A single sample gave rise to the 14 T cell receptor beta chains below, sequenced in a study of graft-versus-host responses after intestinal transplantation. No antigen has been assigned to these receptors. Clones were read by immunoSEQ multiplex PCR, and TCRdb kept only the in-frame ones, dropping some. The repertoire includes about 130,000 clones, 92% of them detected once, and about 0.18% sits in the top ten. The starting material was unstimulated CD4+ T cells sorted from spleen or lymph node cells, obtained before intestinal transplant. These receptor sequences come from a human donor who received an intestinal transplant.

This clone has only one observation. The chain combines TRBV6-1 with TRBJ2-7, with 8 nucleotides matching TRBD1. V trimming: 5 bases; J trimming: 4 bases; junction bases outside the gene matches: 4. Germline-derived CDR1 and CDR2 are MNHNS and SASEGT. CDR3 size: 13 residues. The chain's CDR3 is CASSRQGWYEQYF. The CDR3 nucleotides are TGTGCCAGCAGTCGACAGGGGTGGTACGAGCAGTACTTC.

The rearrangement uses TRBV6-6 and TRBJ1-2; no definite D call. CDR1 is MNHNY, CDR2 SVGAGI, per germline (reference sequence). Trimming removed 8 bases from V and 2 bases from J, with 9 bases in between. CDR3 length: 12 amino acids. The CDR3 region has the DNA TGTGCCAGCGCCATAGGGAACTATGGCTACACCTTC. Its translation is CASAIGNYGYTF.

This clone occurred a few times. The rearrangement uses TRBV15 and TRBJ1-1; D is unclear. The germline V gene has CDR1 LNHNV and CDR2 YYDKDF (reference sequence). V lost 0 bases and J lost 1, with 9 bases in between. The CDR3 totals 15 residues. The CDR3 DNA reads TGTGCCACCAGCAGAGATACGAACAGGAACACTGAAGCTTTCTTT. Its translation is CATSRDTNRNTEAFF. The variable domain in full, completed from reference TRBV15 and TRBJ1-1, reads DAMVIQNPRYQVTQFGKPVTLSCSQTLNHNVMYWYQQKSSQAPKLLFHYYDKDFNNEADTPDNFQSRRPNTSFCFLDIRSPGLGDTAMYLCATSRDTNRNTEAFFGQGTRLTVV.

A word on this clone: A read error may account for a junction end that differs from germline. The chain uses TRBV7-2 and TRBJ1-3, with D uncertain. Germline loops: CDR1 SGHTA, CDR2 FQGNSA. CDR3 length: 15 amino acids. This chain's CDR3 is CVSSLVAFSGNTIYF. For the CDR3, the DNA is TGTGTCAGCAGCTTAGTCGCCTTCTCTGGAAACACCATATATTTT.

The chain combines TRBV9 with TRBJ2-3; D unresolved. The V and J ends lost 2 bases and 2 bases respectively, with 6 bases between them. Germline V gives CDR1 SGDLS, CDR2 YYNGEE. This CDR3 has 13 residues. The CDR3 is CASSVGYTDTQYF. In DNA form, the CDR3 reads TGTGCCAGCAGCGTGGGCTACACAGATACGCAGTATTTT.

As concerns this clone: The junction differs from germline at one of its ends, possibly a read error. The chain carries TRBV7-7 and TRBJ2-2; 11 bases map to TRBD1. The length of the CDR3 is 16 residues. Germline CDR1 and CDR2: SSHAT and FNYEAQ (reference sequence). CDR3 coding DNA: TGTGCTAGCAGCTTGGGACAGGGGGCGAACACCGGGGAGCTGTTTTTT. Amino acids: CASSLGQGANTGELFF.

V is TRBV7-9 and J is TRBJ2-1; D call uncertain. The V and J ends lost 2 bases and 8 bases respectively, with 10 bases between them. The V gene's germline CDR1 is SEHNR and CDR2 FQNEAQ (reference sequence). The CDR3 has 13 residues. The CDR3 protein is CASSLRPGDEQFF. CDR3 DNA: TGTGCCAGCAGCTTACGACCTGGTGATGAGCAGTTCTTC.

The rearrangement links TRBV7-2 to TRBJ1-3; no clear D. The CDR3 consists of 17 residues. Trimming shortened V by 0 bases and J by 0 bases, and 12 bases separated the two germline ends. CDR1 and CDR2 from the germline V gene are SGHTA and FQGNSA. In nucleotides, the CDR3 is TGTGCCAGCAGCTTAGCCCCTACGGGCCGCTCTGGAAACACCATATATTTT. Translated, it gives CASSLAPTGRSGNTIYF.

The chain employs TRBV5-1 and TRBJ2-1; no firm D call. Germline V lookup: CDR1 SGHRS, CDR2 YFSETQ. V was cut by 9 bases and J by 8 bases, with 21 bases left in between. The CDR3 runs 14 residues. Written as DNA, the CDR3 is TGCGCCACCAAGGAGTCTTCGTCCCTCGATGAGCAGTTCTTC. Protein sequence: CATKESSSLDEQFF.

The chain is built from TRBV19 and TRBJ2-7, with 7 positions matching TRBD1. The germline gives CDR1 LNHDA, CDR2 SQIVND (reference sequence). The CDR3 sequence is 14 residues long. The trim removed 1 base at V and 2 bases at J, leaving 2 bases unmatched. CDR3 in amino acids: CASSIGGTAYEQYF. CDR3 DNA: TGTGCCAGTAGTATAGGTGGGACAGCCTACGAGCAGTACTTC.

The rearrangement uses TRBV7-2 and TRBJ1-5, with 8 bases that match TRBD1. J gave up 6 bases and V 3 bases, and 7 bases lay outside the gene matches. CDR1 and CDR2 (germline): SGHTA, FQGNSA. CDR3 length: 15 amino acids. CDR3 in DNA: TGTGCCAGCAGCTTGGACAGGGCCGTCCGTCAGCCCCAGCATTTT. Its protein product is CASSLDRAVRQPQHF.

The V and J genes are TRBV27 and TRBJ2-1; perhaps TRBD1 as D (6 bases). V was shortened by 4 bases and J by 6 bases, with 13 bases between the two germline ends. There are 14 residues in the CDR3. Germline CDR1 is MNHEY and CDR2 is SMNVEV (reference sequence). CDR3 sequence reads: CASSSPGTTNEQFF. For the CDR3, the DNA is TGTGCCAGCAGTTCGCCCGGGACAACCAATGAGCAGTTCTTC.

The chain couples TRBV28 to TRBJ1-5; tentatively, D is TRBD1 (5 bases). V was pared by 4 bases and J by 1 base, with 11 bases between. Germline V gives CDR1 MDHEN, CDR2 SYDVKM. The CDR3 has 15 amino acids. CDR3 coding DNA: TGTGCCAGCAGTTCTCGGTCAGGGAGCAATCAGCCCCAGCATTTT. It is translated as CASSSRSGSNQPQHF.

V and J are TRBV5-5 and TRBJ2-3, with a weak D call TRBD2 (5 bases). Germline V gene sequence: CDR1 SGHKS, CDR2 YYEKEE (reference sequence). The CDR3 extends over 15 amino acids. The V end was cut by 0 bases, the J end by 1 base, with 9 bases between. This chain's CDR3 is CASSLGGRGTDTQYF. CDR3 bases: TGTGCCAGCAGCTTGGGAGGGAGAGGCACAGATACGCAGTATTTT.